The 8 T cell receptor beta chains below come from one sample, sequenced in a study of blood T cell repertoires in COVID-19. Measured with immunoSEQ multiplex PCR; TCRdb has only the in-frame clones, and not every one. Of under 350,000 clones listed, 85% to 90% were seen once; the top ten hold about 4.6%. The source material was peripheral blood. The receptor set was obtained from a man aged 35 to 55 with acute or convalescent COVID-19.

The V gene is TRBV7-6, the J gene TRBJ2-2; TRBD1 matches 7 bases. From germline, CDR1 is SGHVS and CDR2 FNYEAQ. This CDR3 is 16 amino acids long. With V trimmed by 5 bases and J by 2 bases, 8 bases remained unmatched. The DNA of the CDR3 is TGTGCCAGCAGCCCCCAGACAGGGTTTAACACCGGGGAGCTGTTTTTT. Translation gives CASSPQTGFNTGELFF.

The rearrangement joins TRBV7-2 to TRBJ2-7; possibly TRBD1 for D (5 bases). Germline V lookup: CDR1 SGHTA, CDR2 FQGNSA. V was cut by 1 base and J by 2 bases, with 12 bases left in between. The CDR3 length is 15 residues. The CDR3 loop is CASSLGDSRTYEQYF. The CDR3 DNA reads TGTGCCAGCAGCTTAGGAGACAGCAGAACCTACGAGCAGTACTTC.

The V call is TRBV5-1, the J call TRBJ2-7; D gene uncertain. Germline V gene sequence: CDR1 SGHRS, CDR2 YFSETQ. The CDR3 consists of 13 residues. Trimming took off 2 bases at V and 1 base at J, with 7 bases between the two ends. The CDR3 reads CASSFSGSYEQYF. CDR3 bases: TGCGCCAGCAGCTTTTCCGGGTCCTACGAGCAGTACTTC. Supplemented by reference TRBV5-1 and TRBJ2-7, the full variable domain reads KAGVTQTPRYLIKTRGQQVTLSCSPISGHRSVSWYQQTPGQGLQFLFEYFSETQRNKGNFPGRFSGRQFSNSRSEMNVSTLELGDSALYLCASSFSGSYEQYFGPGTRLTVT.

The chain has TRBV10-2 and TRBJ2-7; tentative D call: TRBD1 (6 bases). Trimming stripped 5 bases from V and 0 bases from J, with 23 bases between. Germline V lookup: CDR1 WSHSY, CDR2 SAAADI. The CDR3 is 18 residues long. CDR3 region: CASSFSTGMSRSSYEQYF. CDR3 in DNA: TGCGCCAGCAGTTTTTCTACAGGGATGAGCCGGAGCTCCTACGAGCAGTACTTC.

This clone occurred a few times. The rearrangement links TRBV5-6 to TRBJ1-4; D is undetermined. Germline-derived CDR1 and CDR2 are SGHDT and YYEEEE. The CDR3 loop spans 14 amino acids. V lost 4 bases and J lost 4, with 11 bases in between. The CDR3 protein is CASSPREINEKLFF. For the CDR3, the DNA is TGTGCCAGCAGCCCGAGGGAGATTAATGAAAAACTGTTTTTT.

This chain joins TRBV30 and TRBJ1-2; a weak D match, TRBD1 (5 bases). Germline CDR1 GTSNPN, CDR2 SVGIG (reference sequence). Trimming shortened V by 3 bases and J by 2 bases, and 10 bases separated the two germline ends. CDR3 length: 13 amino acids. This CDR3 is CAWSSNRNYGYTF. The CDR3 coding sequence is TGTGCCTGGAGCTCTAACAGGAACTATGGCTACACCTTC.

DNA for the CDR3: TGTGCCAGCAGTACCTGGAGGGGTGGCTACACCTTC. Its protein is CASSTWRGGYTF. The V and J genes are TRBV2 and TRBJ1-2; D might be TRBD1 (5 bases). Germline CDR1 is SNHLY and CDR2 is FYNNEI. The CDR3 extends over 12 amino acids. The germline V and J ends were trimmed by 5 bases and 7 bases, with 11 bases remaining between them.

This rearrangement joins TRBV10-3 to TRBJ2-2; the D gene is possibly TRBD2 (6 bases). The germline gives CDR1 ENHRY, CDR2 SYGVKD. V dropped 4 bases and J dropped 6 bases, with 18 bases sitting between them. The CDR3 has 16 amino acids. For the CDR3, the DNA is TGTGCCATCAGTGTGAATGGAGGGAGGAATTCCGGGGAGCTGTTTTTT. Encoded protein: CAISVNGGRNSGELFF.